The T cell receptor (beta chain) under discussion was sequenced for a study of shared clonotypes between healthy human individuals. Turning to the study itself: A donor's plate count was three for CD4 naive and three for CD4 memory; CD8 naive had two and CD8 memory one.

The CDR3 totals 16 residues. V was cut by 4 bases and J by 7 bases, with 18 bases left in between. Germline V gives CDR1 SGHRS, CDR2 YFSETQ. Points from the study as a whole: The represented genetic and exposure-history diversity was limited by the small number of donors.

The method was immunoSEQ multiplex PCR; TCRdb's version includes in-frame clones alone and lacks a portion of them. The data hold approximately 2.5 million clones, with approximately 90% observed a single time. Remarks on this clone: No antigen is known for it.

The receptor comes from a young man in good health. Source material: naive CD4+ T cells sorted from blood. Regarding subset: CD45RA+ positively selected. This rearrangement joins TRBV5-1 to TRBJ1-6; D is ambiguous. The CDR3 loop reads CASSPSTGGVNSPLHF. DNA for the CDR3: TGCGCCAGCAGCCCCTCCACCGGCGGGGTAAATTCACCCCTCCACTTT.